The 4 T cell receptor beta chains below come from one sample, sequenced in a study of shared T cell receptors in the human thymus (dated by TCRdb to about 2021). The library was prepared using the immunoSEQ multiplex PCR assay. In its TCRdb copy, this immuneACCESS table keeps in-frame sequences only and misses some clones. Where compared with another copy, unresolved V genes explain less than half of these, and the others have no known cause. The sample yields roughly 500,000 clones; 75% to 80% were counted once. The ten largest account for around 0.012% of the sample. This sample was also put to use in a study of human thymus T cells.

Sequences were obtained from thymocytes. The source of these receptors is a boy under three years old with a congenital heart defect. Donor details come from another sample of the same person, matched by shared clones.

This sequence joins TRBV5-1 and TRBJ2-7, with 8 positions matching TRBD1. Germline V gives CDR1 SGHRS, CDR2 YFSETQ. This CDR3 is 16 amino acids long. The junction had 10 bases not matched to a gene; V was cut back by 0 bases and J by 5 bases. As DNA, the CDR3 is TGCGCCAGCAGCTTGGCCTCGGCAGGGGGCGACCACGAGCAGTACTTC. Translating gives CASSLASAGGDHEQYF.

The chain carries TRBV6-1 and TRBJ2-6; TRBD1 aligns across 7 bases. This CDR3 has 19 residues. CDR1 is MNHNS, CDR2 SASEGT, per germline. V was clipped by 0 bases and J by 5 bases; unmatched bases: 13. The CDR3 nucleotides are TGTGCCAGCAGTGAAGCTCCCGGGACAGAGTATCGCCGGGCCAACGTCCTGACTTTC. This encodes CASSEAPGTEYRRANVLTF.

The V and J genes are TRBV5-4 and TRBJ2-5; D is unresolved. The tail of the sequence fits TRBJ2-7 better, so the J call may be wrong. Germline V CDR1 and CDR2: SGHNT, YYREEE (reference sequence). This CDR3 is built from 13 residues. CDR3 nucleotide sequence: TGTGCCAGCAGCTTGGACGCAGGTAACGAGCAGTACTTC. This sequence encodes CASSLDAGNEQYF.

This chain links TRBV7-2 with TRBJ1-1; a weak D match, TRBD1 (5 bases). V was shortened by 2 bases and J by 4 bases, with 8 bases between the two germline ends. Germline assignment: CDR1 SGHTA and CDR2 FQGNSA. The CDR3 is 13 amino acids. This chain's CDR3 is CASSLLGGTEAFF. In DNA form, the CDR3 reads TGTGCCAGCAGCTTATTGGGGGGCACTGAAGCTTTCTTT.